This T cell receptor (beta chain) is from a study of shared clonotypes between healthy human individuals. Notes on the study in general: Of the naive CD4 clonotypes, roughly 5% were shared across a handful of donors. Relative to their counterparts shared across all four donors, non-shared clonotypes exhibited diminished generation probabilities.

The DNA input per sorted-subset replicate PCR was 150 to 200 ng, corresponding to 25,000 to 35,000 T cell genomes. TCRdb's copy holds only in-frame clones and misses some; the assay was immunoSEQ multiplex PCR. The sample has roughly 2.1 million clones; more than 85% are singletons. In the case of this clone: Its antigen is as yet unknown.

Terminally differentiated effector memory CD45RA+ cells were excluded by CCR7 positive selection of CD45RO-negative cells. Donors were healthy HIV-negative adults without recently reported acute infections or vaccinations. This CDR3 is built from 15 residues. The germline V gene has CDR1 KGHSH and CDR2 LQKENI. The V and J ends lost 3 bases and 2 bases respectively, with 11 bases between them. The TCR sequence derives from a young man in good health. Some clones in this sample may be carry-over from other donors' samples. Sequencing used naive CD8+ T cells from PBMCs. The chain carries TRBV18 and TRBJ2-1; perhaps TRBD1 as D (5 bases). The CDR3 nucleotides are TGTGCCAGCTCACCGACAGAGACAGCCTACAATGAGCAGTTCTTC. Amino acids: CASSPTETAYNEQFF. The full variable domain, rest sourced from reference TRBV18 and TRBJ2-1, is NAGVMQNPRHLVRRRGQEARLRCSPMKGHSHVYWYRQLPEEGLKFMVYLQKENIIDESGMPKERFSAEFPKEGPSILRIQQVVRGDSAAYFCASSPTETAYNEQFFGPGTRLTVL.